What follows are 9 T cell receptor beta chains derived from one specimen sequenced in a study of blood T cell repertoires in COVID-19. Data came from immunoSEQ multiplex PCR; TCRdb stores just in-frame clones and leaves some out. The table records under 200,000 clones, about 91% of them present only once. The specimen sequenced was PBMCs or T cells enriched from blood (not recorded which). These receptors were collected from a woman aged 18-29 years who had recovered from COVID-19.

V gene TRBV7-2 combines with J gene TRBJ2-7, with 9 bases matching TRBD2. Germline V gene sequence: CDR1 SGHTA, CDR2 FQGNSA. CDR3 length: 15 residues. The CDR3 DNA sequence: TGTGCTTCCAGGCCGGGCTTAGCGGGAGAAGTGAGTCAGTACTTC. It translates to CASRPGLAGEVSQYF.

The genes are TRBV5-4 and TRBJ2-1; 9 nucleotides match TRBD2. This CDR3 comprises 15 residues. V was clipped by 5 bases and J by 0 bases; unmatched bases: 3. Per the germline V gene, CDR1 is SGHNT and CDR2 is YYREEE (reference sequence). The CDR3 region has the DNA TGTGCCAGCAGAAGGACTAGCGACTCCTACAATGAGCAGTTCTTC. It encodes CASRRTSDSYNEQFF.

The chain carries TRBV5-1 and TRBJ2-1; weak D call: TRBD1 (7 bases). V was cut by 4 bases and J by 0 bases, with 11 bases left in between. The germline V gene has CDR1 SGHRS and CDR2 YFSETQ. There are 15 residues in the CDR3. CDR3 sequence reads: CASSAGQSSYNEQFF. CDR3 DNA sequence: TGCGCCAGCAGCGCGGGACAGAGCTCCTACAATGAGCAGTTCTTC.

This chain joins TRBV10-3 and TRBJ1-5, with a tentative D call TRBD1 (5 bases). V lost 3 bases to trimming and J lost 0 bases, with 12 bases between them. The germline V gene has CDR1 ENHRY and CDR2 SYGVKD. This CDR3 is built from 16 residues. The DNA of the CDR3 is TGTGCCATCAGTGATGGACGGGGGATTAGCAATCAGCCCCAGCATTTT. Amino acids: CAISDGRGISNQPQHF.

The chain links TRBV25-1 to TRBJ2-7; TRBD1 aligns across 8 bases. This CDR3 has 15 residues. J was trimmed by 1 base and V by 1 base; bases with no gene match: 3. Germline values: CDR1 MGHDK, CDR2 SYGVNS. The DNA of the CDR3 is TGTGCCAGCAGTGAATCGGGGGACAGGTCCTACGAGCAGTACTTC. This gives the protein CASSESGDRSYEQYF.

The V call is TRBV29-1, the J call TRBJ1-1, with TRBD1 matching 7 bases. CDR1 is SQVTM, CDR2 ANQGSEA, per germline. With 6 bases clipped from V and 1 base from J, the junction kept 8 bases outside the gene matches. The CDR3 runs 14 residues. CDR3 DNA: TGCAGCGTCGATAGACAGGGTTGGAACACTGAAGCTTTCTTT. Translated, it gives CSVDRQGWNTEAFF.

The J gene is TRBJ2-5, the V gene TRBV24-1, with TRBD1 as a possible D gene (5 bases). Germline V gene data show CDR1 as KGHDR and CDR2 as SFDVKD. The CDR3 consists of 13 residues. Trimming removed 5 bases from V and 2 bases from J, with 8 bases in between. The CDR3 coding sequence is TGTGCCACCAGTGCTGGGGCTCAAGAGACCCAGTACTTC. It translates to CATSAGAQETQYF.

The chain recombines TRBV29-1 with TRBJ2-1, with 8 bases identical to TRBD2. V shed 4 bases, J shed 5 bases, and the junction held 1 base outside the gene matches. This CDR3 contains 12 residues. Germline V gives CDR1 SQVTM, CDR2 ANQGSEA. The CDR3 DNA sequence: TGCAGCGTTGTACTAGCGGACAATGAGCAGTTCTTC. It codes for CSVVLADNEQFF.

The chain couples TRBV7-6 to TRBJ2-5; D is perhaps TRBD2 (5 bases). V dropped 0 bases and J dropped 5 bases, with 16 bases sitting between them. The V gene's germline CDR1 is SGHVS and CDR2 FNYEAQ. The CDR3 extends over 16 amino acids. The CDR3 DNA reads as TGTGCCAGCAGCTTAGCCCTGACCCCGGAGCGGGAGACCCAGTACTTC. This translates into CASSLALTPERETQYF.